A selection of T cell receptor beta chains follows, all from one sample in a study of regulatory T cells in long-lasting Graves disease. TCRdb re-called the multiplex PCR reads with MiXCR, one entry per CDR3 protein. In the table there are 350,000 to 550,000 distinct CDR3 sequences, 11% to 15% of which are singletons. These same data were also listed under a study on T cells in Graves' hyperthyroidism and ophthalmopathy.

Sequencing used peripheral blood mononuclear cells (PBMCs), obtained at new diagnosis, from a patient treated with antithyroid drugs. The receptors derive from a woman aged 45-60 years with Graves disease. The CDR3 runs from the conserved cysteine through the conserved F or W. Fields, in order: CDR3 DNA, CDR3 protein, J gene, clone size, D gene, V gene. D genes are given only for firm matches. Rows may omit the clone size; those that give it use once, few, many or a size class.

CDR3 DNA: TGTGCCAGCAGCGAGAGGACTAGCGGGAGGGCCGTAGAGACCCAGTACTTC
CDR3 protein: CASSERTSGRAVETQYF
J gene: TRBJ2-5
clone size: many
D gene: TRBD2
V gene: TRBV9

CDR3 DNA: TGTGCCAGCAGCCAAGGACTAGCGGGGGGAAATGAGCAGTTCTTC
CDR3 protein: CASSQGLAGGNEQFF
J gene: TRBJ2-1
clone size: many
D gene: TRBD2
V gene: TRBV3-1

CDR3 DNA: TGCAGTGCGTCGGAGCTATGGGGCTACGAGCAGTACTTC
CDR3 protein: CSASELWGYEQYF
J gene: TRBJ2-7
clone size: few
D gene: NA
V gene: TRBV20-1

CDR3 DNA: TGCGCCAGCAGCCAAGACTCCGGGACAGAATACTACAATGAGCAGTTCTTC
CDR3 protein: CASSQDSGTEYYNEQFF
J gene: TRBJ2-1
clone size: few
D gene: TRBD1
V gene: TRBV4-1

CDR3 DNA: TGTGCCAGCAGTGAAGCCGAGACAGTGGAGACCCAGTACTTC
CDR3 protein: CASSEAETVETQYF
J gene: TRBJ2-5
clone size: many
D gene: NA
V gene: TRBV2

CDR3 DNA: TGTGCCAGTAGTGCCAGGGGCAACTATGGCTACACCTTC
CDR3 protein: CASSARGNYGYTF
J gene: TRBJ1-2
clone size: NA
D gene: NA
V gene: TRBV19

CDR3 DNA: TGTGCCAGCAGTACAGGGTTGCGAGATACGCAGTATTTT
CDR3 protein: CASSTGLRDTQYF
J gene: TRBJ2-3
clone size: many
D gene: NA
V gene: TRBV7-3

CDR3 DNA: TGCAGTGCTAGCCTGCAGGGGGTGGGGACTGAAGCTTTCTTT
CDR3 protein: CSASLQGVGTEAFF
J gene: TRBJ1-1
clone size: many
D gene: TRBD1
V gene: TRBV20-1

CDR3 DNA: TGCGCCAGCAGCTTGACCGGGACAGGGAACACCGGGGAGCTGTTTTTT
CDR3 protein: CASSLTGTGNTGELFF
J gene: TRBJ2-2
clone size: many
D gene: TRBD1
V gene: TRBV5-1

CDR3 DNA: TGCAGTGCTAGCGGTCGGGGGATGGTTGGCAATCAGCCCCAGCATTTT
CDR3 protein: CSASGRGMVGNQPQHF
J gene: TRBJ1-5
clone size: few
D gene: NA
V gene: TRBV20-1

CDR3 DNA: TGTGCCAGCAGCCAACACCAAAGGGGACTAGCGGGATCCTACGAGCAGTACTTC
CDR3 protein: CASSQHQRGLAGSYEQYF
J gene: TRBJ2-7
clone size: few
D gene: TRBD2
V gene: TRBV4-2

CDR3 DNA: TGTGCCAGCAGCTCCCTAGCGGGAGGGCCTCCCCATGAGCAGTTCTTC
CDR3 protein: CASSSLAGGPPHEQFF
J gene: TRBJ2-1
clone size: many
D gene: TRBD2
V gene: TRBV7-3

CDR3 DNA: TGCGCCAGCAGCTTGGATGGGGCAGAGGATTCACCCCTCCACTTT
CDR3 protein: CASSLDGAEDSPLHF
J gene: TRBJ1-6
clone size: NA
D gene: NA
V gene: TRBV5-1

CDR3 DNA: TGTGCCAGCAGTTACTCCGGGAACTCTGGAAACACCATATATTTT
CDR3 protein: CASSYSGNSGNTIYF
J gene: TRBJ1-3
clone size: many
D gene: NA
V gene: TRBV6-5

CDR3 DNA: TGTGCCAGCAGCCAAGCCGTTTTTCGACAGAACCAAGAGACCCAGTACTTC
CDR3 protein: CASSQAVFRQNQETQYF
J gene: TRBJ2-5
clone size: few
D gene: NA
V gene: TRBV3-1

CDR3 DNA: TGTGCCAGCTCACCTTGGGCAGACAGCGGCTACACCTTC
CDR3 protein: CASSPWADSGYTF
J gene: TRBJ1-2
clone size: few
D gene: NA
V gene: TRBV18

CDR3 DNA: TGTGCCAGCAGCAGAGGAGCTAACTATGGCTACACCTTC
CDR3 protein: CASSRGANYGYTF
J gene: TRBJ1-2
clone size: NA
D gene: NA
V gene: TRBV28

CDR3 DNA: TGTGCCAGCTCACCACAGGGTCTTGATAGCAATCAGCCCCAGCATTTT
CDR3 protein: CASSPQGLDSNQPQHF
J gene: TRBJ1-5
clone size: many
D gene: NA
V gene: TRBV18

CDR3 DNA: TGTGCCATCAGTGGATGGGGGGTGGGGTACGAGCAGTACTTC
CDR3 protein: CAISGWGVGYEQYF
J gene: TRBJ2-7
clone size: many
D gene: NA
V gene: TRBV10-3

CDR3 DNA: TGCAGCGTTGAAGAGGTCACAGGGGGCTCCTACAATGAGCAGTTCTTC
CDR3 protein: CSVEEVTGGSYNEQFF
J gene: TRBJ2-1
clone size: NA
D gene: TRBD1
V gene: TRBV29-1

CDR3 DNA: TGCAGTGCTAGGTGGACTGAAGCTTTCTTT
CDR3 protein: CSARWTEAFF
J gene: TRBJ1-1
clone size: few
D gene: NA
V gene: TRBV20-1

CDR3 DNA: TGTGCCAGCAGCCAAGAGTGGAGAACGGCCTATGGCTACACCTTC
CDR3 protein: CASSQEWRTAYGYTF
J gene: TRBJ1-2
clone size: few
D gene: NA
V gene: TRBV4-2

CDR3 DNA: TGTGCCAGTAGCGCACAGTCCCAACTGAGTTATGGCTACACCTTC
CDR3 protein: CASSAQSQLSYGYTF
J gene: TRBJ1-2
clone size: NA
D gene: NA
V gene: TRBV19

CDR3 DNA: TGTGCCACCAGCACAGGGGCGGCAGGAAACACTGAAGCTTTCTTT
CDR3 protein: CATSTGAAGNTEAFF
J gene: TRBJ1-1
clone size: many
D gene: TRBD1
V gene: TRBV24-1

CDR3 DNA: TGTGCCAGCAGCCCCCACCTGCGGGAGCCGGCCTCCTACAATGAGCAGTTCTTC
CDR3 protein: CASSPHLREPASYNEQFF
J gene: TRBJ2-1
clone size: few
D gene: TRBD2
V gene: TRBV7-9

CDR3 DNA: TGTGCCAGCAGCGTAGATGGAGGGGGCCACACTGAAGCTTTCTTT
CDR3 protein: CASSVDGGGHTEAFF
J gene: TRBJ1-1
clone size: NA
D gene: TRBD1
V gene: TRBV9

CDR3 DNA: TGTGCCAGCAGTCCATCTGGAGGGGGCGAGTCCTACGAGCAGTACTTC
CDR3 protein: CASSPSGGGESYEQYF
J gene: TRBJ2-7
clone size: NA
D gene: NA
V gene: TRBV12-3/TRBV12-4

CDR3 DNA: TGCGCCAGCAGCTTACAGACAGGGGGCTGGTACGAGCAGTACTTC
CDR3 protein: CASSLQTGGWYEQYF
J gene: TRBJ2-7
clone size: few
D gene: TRBD1
V gene: TRBV5-1

CDR3 DNA: TGTGCCTGGACTGACCCGTACAGGCCGACGAACACTGAAGCTTTCTTT
CDR3 protein: CAWTDPYRPTNTEAFF
J gene: TRBJ1-1
clone size: many
D gene: NA
V gene: TRBV30